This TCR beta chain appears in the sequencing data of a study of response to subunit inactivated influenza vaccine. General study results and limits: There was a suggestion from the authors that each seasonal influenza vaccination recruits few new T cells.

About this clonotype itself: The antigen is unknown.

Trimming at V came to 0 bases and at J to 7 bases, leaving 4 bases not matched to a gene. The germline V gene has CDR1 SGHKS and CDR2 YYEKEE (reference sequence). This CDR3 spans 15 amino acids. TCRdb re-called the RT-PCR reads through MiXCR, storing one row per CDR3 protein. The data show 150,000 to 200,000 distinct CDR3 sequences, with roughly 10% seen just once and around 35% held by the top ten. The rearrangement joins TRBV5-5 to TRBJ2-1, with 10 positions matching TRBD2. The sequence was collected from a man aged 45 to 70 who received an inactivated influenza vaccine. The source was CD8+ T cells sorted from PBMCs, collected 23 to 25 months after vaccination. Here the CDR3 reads CASSLASGGRNEQFF. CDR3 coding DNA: TGTGCCAGCAGCTTGGCTAGCGGGGGTAGAAATGAGCAGTTCTTC. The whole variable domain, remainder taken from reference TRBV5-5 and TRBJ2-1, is DAGVTQSPTHLIKTRGQQVTLRCSPISGHKSVSWYQQVLGQGPQFIFQYYEKEERGRGNFPDRFSARQFPNYSSELNVNALLLGDSALYLCASSLASGGRNEQFFGPGTRLTVL.